The subject of this entry is one T cell receptor beta chain. This sample was taken from a study of blood T cell repertoires in COVID-19. Overall study: The samples span acute and convalescent COVID-19 from the United States, Italy and Spain. PBMCs, B-cell-depleted T cells, or T cells provided the cDNA or gDNA that made up the material.

Per the germline V gene, CDR1 is ENHRY and CDR2 is SYGVKD. V lost 3 bases to trimming and J lost 2 bases; unmatched junction nucleotides: 0. The CDR3 contains 13 residues. Here immunoSEQ multiplex PCR was the method, and the copy in TCRdb shows in-frame clones only, minus some. The data hold more than 95,000 clones, with around nine tenths observed a single time. The chain couples TRBV10-3 to TRBJ2-7; 8 bases align to TRBD2. What was sequenced was peripheral blood. This clonotype originated in a man aged 45-60 years in a cohort sampled during active COVID-19. This CDR3 reads CAISDGGAYEQYV. CDR3 coding DNA: TGTGCCATCAGTGACGGGGGGGCCTACGAGCAGTACGTC.